This TCR beta chain stems from a study of response to subunit inactivated influenza vaccine. Study conclusions and caveats: The authors offered the suggestion that each seasonal influenza vaccination recruits few new T cells.

TCRdb called the RT-PCR reads again in MiXCR, with one record for every CDR3 protein. The sample has more than 450,000 distinct CDR3 sequences; 7.6% are singletons. CDR1 and CDR2 from the germline V gene are SGHDT and YYEEEE. The CDR3 sequence is 15 residues long. The V end was cut by 0 bases, the J end by 3 bases, with 10 bases between. This clonotype was found a few times. What it recognizes is unknown. V is TRBV5-6 and J is TRBJ1-5, with a possible D match to TRBD1 (5 bases). The material sequenced was PBMCs from blood, taken less than 30 months after vaccination. This TCR was sampled from a man aged 45 to 70 who received an inactivated influenza vaccine. The CDR3 region has the DNA TGTGCCAGCAGCTTGGCCGGGGCCTACAATCAGCCCCAGCATTTT. Amino acids: CASSLAGAYNQPQHF.